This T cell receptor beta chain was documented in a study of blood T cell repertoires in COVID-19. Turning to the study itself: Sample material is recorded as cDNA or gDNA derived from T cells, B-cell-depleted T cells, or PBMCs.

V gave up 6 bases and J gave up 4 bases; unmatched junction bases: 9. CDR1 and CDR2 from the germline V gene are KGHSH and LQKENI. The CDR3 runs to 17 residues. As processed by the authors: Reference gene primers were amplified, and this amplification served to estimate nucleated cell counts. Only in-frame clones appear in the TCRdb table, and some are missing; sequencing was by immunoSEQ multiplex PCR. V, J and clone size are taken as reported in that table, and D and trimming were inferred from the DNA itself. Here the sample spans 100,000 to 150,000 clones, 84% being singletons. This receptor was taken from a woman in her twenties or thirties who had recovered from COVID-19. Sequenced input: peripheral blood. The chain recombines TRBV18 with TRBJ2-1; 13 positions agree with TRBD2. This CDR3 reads CASSGGGLAGVYNEQFF. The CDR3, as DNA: TGTGCCAGCTCCGGGGGTGGACTAGCGGGAGTGTACAATGAGCAGTTCTTC.